This T cell receptor (beta chain) derives from a study of cytomegalovirus exposure and HLA in healthy donors. Study-wide points: Both high specificity and high sensitivity reportedly marked the classifier's diagnosis of cytomegalovirus status.

Clones were sequenced by immunoSEQ multiplex PCR, and TCRdb holds only the in-frame ones, with some missing. The sample carries tens of thousands of clones, 85% to 95% recorded once. This CDR3 region has 17 residues. Germline CDR1 and CDR2: MDHEN and SYDVKM. Trimming took 2 bases from V and 0 from J, leaving 14 bases between them. This clone was seen a single time. The antigen is unknown. The sequencing input was PBMCs. The sequence was collected from a woman between 18 and 29 years old in good health and CMV-seronegative. The chain has TRBV28 and TRBJ2-1; D is undetermined. The CDR3 bases are TGTGCCAGCAGTTTAGGCCCTCTGAAGAACTCCTACAATGAGCAGTTCTTC. This sequence encodes CASSLGPLKNSYNEQFF.